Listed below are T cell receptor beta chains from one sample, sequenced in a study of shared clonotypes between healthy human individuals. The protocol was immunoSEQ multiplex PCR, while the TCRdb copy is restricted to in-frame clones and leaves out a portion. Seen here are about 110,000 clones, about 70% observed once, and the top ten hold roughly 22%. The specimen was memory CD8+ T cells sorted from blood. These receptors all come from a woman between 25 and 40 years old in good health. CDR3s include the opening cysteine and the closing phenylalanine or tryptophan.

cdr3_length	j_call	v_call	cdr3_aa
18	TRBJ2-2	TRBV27	CASSLSISGRLNTGELFF
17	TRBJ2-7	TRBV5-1	CASSLGATSGSSYEQYF
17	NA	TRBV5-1	CASTPTGSGLAGDEQYF
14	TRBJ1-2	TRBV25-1	CASSVTLENYGYTF
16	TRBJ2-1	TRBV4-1	CASSQVMRGPYNEQFF
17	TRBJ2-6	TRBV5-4	CASSDEPTGPGANVLTF
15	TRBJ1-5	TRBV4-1	CASSQFSYSNQPQHF
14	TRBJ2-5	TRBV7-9	CASSTWTGWETQYF
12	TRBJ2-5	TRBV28	CASRDPQETQYF
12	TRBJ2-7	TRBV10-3	CATSTTTYEQYF
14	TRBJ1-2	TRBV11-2	CASSLVWGHYGYTF
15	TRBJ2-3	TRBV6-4	CASSDSGGSADTQYF
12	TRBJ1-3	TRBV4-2	CASSHQTGVIYF
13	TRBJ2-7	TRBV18	CASSEDTTYEQYF